The present T cell receptor beta chain was sequenced within a study of neurological immune-mediated disorders. This clonotype came up many times. Antigen unknown. The germline V and J ends were trimmed by 1 base and 8 bases, with 8 bases remaining between them. CDR3 length: 12 residues. In germline, CDR1 is SGHDN, CDR2 FVKESK. TCRdb re-derived calls from the 5' RACE reads in MiXCR, one entry per CDR3 protein. The data hold tens of thousands of distinct CDR3 sequences, with around 14% observed a single time. Study-wide points: The absence of any CDR3 amino acid sequence shared by expanded clones across subjects suggests that repertoires were private in all groups.

Sequenced input: PBMCs. The sequence came from a woman aged 45-65 years with HTLV-1-associated myelopathy (HAM/TSP). This chain connects TRBV14 to TRBJ1-2; no reliable D call. The CDR3 DNA reads as TGTGCCAGCAGCCAAGCCCAAGTAGGCTACACCTTC. Its translation is CASSQAQVGYTF.